This is a list of T cell receptor beta chains from one sample in a study of T-cell memory formation after mild COVID-19. TCRdb ran MiXCR on the 5' RACE reads and lists one entry per CDR3 protein. Among hundreds of thousands of distinct CDR3 sequences, about 16% were seen once, and the ten largest hold roughly a fifth. Specimen: PBMCs or a T cell subset sorted from them (not recorded which). The receptor set was obtained from a young man who had mild COVID-19 (a few samples of this study predate the infection). Cell type and time point are not known. CDR3s include the opening cysteine and the closing phenylalanine or tryptophan. Each record gives: V gene, J gene, CDR3 protein.

TRBV6-6	TRBJ1-2	CATQIDREGGYTF
TRBV7-9	TRBJ1-4	CASTPAVQAATNEKLFF
TRBV2	TRBJ1-2	CASSERVAGGSGYTF
TRBV11-2	TRBJ2-1	CASSRPPLIGQFF
TRBV7-9	TRBJ1-2	CASSLGDGYTF
TRBV6-2/TRBV6-3	TRBJ2-7	CASSHERYEQYF
TRBV28	TRBJ2-5	CARSLEDRYQETQYF
TRBV15	TRBJ1-1	CATSRDAGNTEAFF
TRBV15	TRBJ2-5	CATSRVGEETQYF
TRBV7-3	TRBJ2-7	CASSLRGGLYEQYF
TRBV5-6	TRBJ1-1	CASSLSRTNTEAFF
TRBV29-1	TRBJ1-1	CSVGGAPMDSNTEAFF
TRBV5-5	TRBJ2-3	CASSFGLGQGGDTQYF
TRBV6-6	TRBJ2-7	CASSYRPGEFYEQYF
TRBV10-2	TRBJ2-5	CASSVRAAAETQYF
TRBV6-5	TRBJ1-1	CASRSTGVNTEAFF
TRBV27	TRBJ1-2	CASSLSARAGYGYTF
TRBV5-1	TRBJ2-7	CASSYGTSGGYEQYF
TRBV15	TRBJ2-7	CATSQTSGTGGLEQYF
TRBV7-2	TRBJ2-2	CASSLGRVTGELFF
TRBV2	TRBJ2-7	CASGDSRADAMYEQYF
TRBV5-1	TRBJ2-3	CASSLRTGVTDTQYF
TRBV7-2	TRBJ2-1	CASSLFVGYNEQFF
TRBV12-3/TRBV12-4	TRBJ1-2	CASSLWGDGGYTF
TRBV10-3	TRBJ2-2	CAIQDRDVTGELFF
TRBV20-1	TRBJ2-2	CSASRPGLAGGQNTGELFF
TRBV7-9	TRBJ2-1	CASSLWTSGRNEQFF
TRBV7-2	TRBJ2-1	CASSSTPLGVDEQFF
TRBV5-1	TRBJ1-1	CASTVRPTTQNTEAFF
TRBV12-3/TRBV12-4	TRBJ1-1	CASSLTAYLNTEAFF
TRBV4-3	TRBJ1-1	CASSQDLSRGLGTEAFF
TRBV7-9	TRBJ1-6	CASSSQGSRSPLHF
TRBV4-2	TRBJ2-1	CASSQESGQYSYNEQFF
TRBV7-9	TRBJ1-2	CASSLDGTDYYGYTF
TRBV11-2	TRBJ2-2	CASSLLISPNTGELFF